Reported below is one T cell receptor (beta chain). It has no known antigen specificity. No much larger clone exists at a distance of one base, and base qualities are not known. This sample is part of a study of cytomegalovirus exposure and HLA in healthy donors (dated by TCRdb to 2016 to 2017). Some background on the complete study: According to a later analysis, the 120 or so validation repertoires were produced on the same platform as the approximately 610 repertoires of the first cohort. In addition to the first cohort of approximately 670 subjects, a separate validation cohort of 130 or so different subjects was used. To predict cytomegalovirus infection status, the study brought together high-throughput TCR immunosequencing, statistical association of individual TCRs with disease status, and machine learning. The study was designed to test whether signatures of past pathogen exposure could be identified by cataloging public T cell receptors.

CDR1 and CDR2 are drawn from the germline V gene: KGHSH, LQKENI. Trimming costs V 2 bases and J 7 bases, and their ends lie 17 bases apart. The CDR3 goes from the cysteine to the phenylalanine over 15 residues. The read is trimmed to its CDR3 DNA, 45 bases read in frame from base 1. Library preparation used the immunoSEQ multiplex PCR assay. Concerning the study's data processing: To diagnose cytomegalovirus status from the catalog of TCR beta chain sequences, a statistical classification framework was built. TCRdb took over this immuneACCESS table, retaining in-frame rearrangements with V and J assigned. Such tables are incomplete; in checked studies, under half of the missing clones stem from an unresolved V gene, and the remainder is unexplained. V, J and clone size are those of that table, while D and trimming were read from the DNA. In all, the sample holds around 350,000 clones, and just over 85% of those were seen once. 0.83% of the sample rests with the top ten.

The donors belonged to the validation cohort of around 130 subjects, which was separate from the roughly 700-subject first cohort. General conclusions and limits of the study: Of the cluster scores, 85% to 95% were above 0 in a later analysis, which found that TCRs clustered in the first cohort also tended to co-occur in the 120 validation repertoires. The authors suggested that the approach could potentially be extended to other disease states and immunological phenotypes. The validation cohort had no HLA typing available for a later analysis, so co-occurrence within that cohort was assessed over all 120 or so repertoires. Across donors, most TCR sequences were observed very rarely, whereas some public TCRs were present in many individuals. A total of fewer than 200 TCR beta chains were listed by the study as associated with cytomegalovirus. In both the original and validation cohorts, the classifier was reported to diagnose cytomegalovirus status with high specificity and sensitivity. In vitro tests confirmed that a few of the cytomegalovirus-associated TCR beta chains recognize cytomegalovirus antigens.

This TCR came from a woman aged 18-29 years in good health and CMV-seronegative. The V gene is TRBV18 and the J gene is TRBJ1-2, with the D segment identity uncertain. Specimen: PBMCs. The DNA sequence follows: TGTGCCAGCTCACCATCGGGTACGGGTCAAGGTGGCTACACCTTC. Its translation is CASSPSGTGQGGYTF.